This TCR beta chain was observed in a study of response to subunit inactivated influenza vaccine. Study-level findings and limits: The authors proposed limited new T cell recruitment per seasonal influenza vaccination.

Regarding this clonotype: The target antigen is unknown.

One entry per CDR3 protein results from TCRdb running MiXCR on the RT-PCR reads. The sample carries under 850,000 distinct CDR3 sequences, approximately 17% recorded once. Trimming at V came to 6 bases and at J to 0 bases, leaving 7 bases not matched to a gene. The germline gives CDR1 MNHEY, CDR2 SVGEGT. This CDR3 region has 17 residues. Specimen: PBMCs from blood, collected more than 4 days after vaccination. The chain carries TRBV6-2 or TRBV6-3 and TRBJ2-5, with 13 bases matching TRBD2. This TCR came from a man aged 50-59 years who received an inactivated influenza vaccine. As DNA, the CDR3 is TGTGCCAGCAGCAGAGGACTAGCGGGGGCTTACCAAGAGACCCAGTACTTC. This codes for CASSRGLAGAYQETQYF.